A selection of T cell receptor beta chains follows, all from one sample in a study of T cells expressing NK-cell markers. Following a re-call of the 5' RACE reads, TCRdb has one entry per CDR3 protein and lacks DNA. This sample contains a few hundred thousand distinct CDR3 sequences. Specimen: blood T cells: a sorted CD56 or NKG2C T cell subset, CD4+ or CD8+ T cells, or bulk PBMC T cells (not recorded which). These receptors were obtained from a man aged 18 to 69 in good health. CDR3s include the opening cysteine and the closing phenylalanine or tryptophan.

v_call: TRBV20-1; j_call: TRBJ2-5; cdr3_aa: CSATEYPGGPARLQETQYF
v_call: TRBV7-8; j_call: TRBJ2-5; cdr3_aa: CASSTTRQGARRTQYF
v_call: TRBV5-5; j_call: TRBJ2-7; cdr3_aa: CASSGGHGYEQYF
v_call: TRBV5-6; j_call: TRBJ1-6; cdr3_aa: CASSLAVAGGNSPLHF
v_call: TRBV12-3/TRBV12-4; j_call: TRBJ1-1; cdr3_aa: CASSFRIPINTEAFF
v_call: TRBV7-6; j_call: TRBJ2-2; cdr3_aa: CASSLAVQNTGELFF
v_call: TRBV5-6; j_call: TRBJ1-5; cdr3_aa: CASSLGDRDNQPQHF
v_call: TRBV6-5; j_call: TRBJ2-3; cdr3_aa: CASSYDPGGASQYF
v_call: TRBV5-1; j_call: TRBJ1-1; cdr3_aa: CASHISSNTEAFF
v_call: TRBV21-1; j_call: TRBJ2-7; cdr3_aa: CASSTGTSGDYEQYF
v_call: TRBV19; j_call: TRBJ1-5; cdr3_aa: CATAGQGRDQPQHF
v_call: TRBV14; j_call: TRBJ2-7; cdr3_aa: CASPECGPSYEQYF